The rows below give T cell receptor beta chains drawn from one sample of a study of T cells in Graves' hyperthyroidism and ophthalmopathy. TCRdb ran MiXCR on the multiplex PCR reads and lists one entry per CDR3 protein. The sample includes hundreds of thousands of distinct CDR3 sequences, just under 45% of them seen just once. What was sequenced was peripheral blood or thyroid tissue (not recorded which). These receptors all come from an adult man with Graves' disease, either hyperthyroidism or ophthalmopathy (not recorded which). Each CDR3 is given with its conserved first and last residue. The order of the fields is J gene, D gene, clone size, V gene, CDR3 protein, CDR3 DNA. The D gene is left open where the match is weak. The size field is filled for only some rows; it gives once, few, many or a size class.

j_call: TRBJ1-4
d_call: -
clone_size: -
v_call: TRBV20-1
cdr3_aa: CSASSHRGNEKLFF
cdr3_nt: TGCAGTGCTAGTTCCCATAGGGGAAATGAAAAACTGTTTTTT

j_call: TRBJ2-7
d_call: -
clone_size: -
v_call: TRBV20-1
cdr3_aa: CSARPGAEYEQYF
cdr3_nt: TGCAGTGCTAGGCCAGGGGCCGAATACGAGCAGTACTTC

j_call: TRBJ1-1
d_call: -
clone_size: many
v_call: TRBV7-2
cdr3_aa: CASSAGQLNTEAFF
cdr3_nt: TGTGCCAGCAGCGCTGGACAGTTAAACACTGAAGCTTTCTTT

j_call: TRBJ1-4
d_call: -
clone_size: -
v_call: TRBV7-9
cdr3_aa: CASNHPTRRRGEKLFF
cdr3_nt: TGTGCCAGCAACCACCCGACGCGCAGGCGGGGGGAAAAACTGTTTTTT

j_call: TRBJ1-2
d_call: -
clone_size: -
v_call: TRBV29-1
cdr3_aa: CSGTMTDNYGYTF
cdr3_nt: TGCAGCGGGACAATGACAGATAACTATGGCTACACCTTC

j_call: TRBJ1-2
d_call: TRBD1
clone_size: few
v_call: TRBV2
cdr3_aa: CASSPAGTALYGYTF
cdr3_nt: TGTGCCAGCAGTCCGGCCGGGACAGCCCTCTATGGCTACACCTTC

j_call: TRBJ1-3
d_call: -
clone_size: few
v_call: TRBV12-3/TRBV12-4
cdr3_aa: CASRHSYSSGNTIYF
cdr3_nt: TGTGCCAGCAGGCACAGTTATTCCTCTGGAAACACCATATATTTT

j_call: TRBJ2-7
d_call: TRBD2
clone_size: many
v_call: TRBV20-1
cdr3_aa: CSAGLAERIGQYF
cdr3_nt: TGCAGTGCTGGACTAGCGGAACGAATAGGGCAGTACTTC

j_call: TRBJ2-5
d_call: TRBD1
clone_size: many
v_call: TRBV20-1
cdr3_aa: CSARQGAQETQYF
cdr3_nt: TGCAGTGCTAGACAGGGGGCCCAAGAGACCCAGTACTTC

j_call: TRBJ2-2
d_call: -
clone_size: -
v_call: TRBV7-2
cdr3_aa: CAWSVRQRNTGELFF
cdr3_nt: TGTGCCTGGAGTGTACGACAGAGGAACACCGGGGAGCTGTTTTTT

j_call: TRBJ1-5
d_call: TRBD1
clone_size: few
v_call: TRBV7-9
cdr3_aa: CASSSRTGHQPQHF
cdr3_nt: TGTGCCAGCAGTTCCAGGACAGGGCATCAGCCCCAGCATTTT

j_call: TRBJ1-5
d_call: -
clone_size: -
v_call: TRBV7-8
cdr3_aa: CASSFAGVMDQPQHF
cdr3_nt: TGTGCCAGCAGTTTTGCAGGGGTCATGGATCAGCCCCAGCATTTT

j_call: TRBJ2-5
d_call: TRBD1
clone_size: -
v_call: TRBV5-1
cdr3_aa: CASSTSRDRGRGEAQYF
cdr3_nt: TGTGCCAGCAGCACCAGCCGGGACAGGGGGCGAGGAGAGGCCCAGTACTTC

j_call: TRBJ2-7
d_call: TRBD1
clone_size: -
v_call: TRBV7-9
cdr3_aa: CASSFRDRGNGEQYF
cdr3_nt: TGTGCCAGCAGCTTCCGGGACAGGGGGAACGGCGAGCAGTACTTC

j_call: TRBJ2-3
d_call: -
clone_size: -
v_call: TRBV9
cdr3_aa: CASSIRTEGPTDTQYF
cdr3_nt: TGTGCCAGCAGCATCCGGACCGAAGGGCCCACAGATACGCAGTATTTT

j_call: TRBJ2-2
d_call: -
clone_size: few
v_call: TRBV24-1
cdr3_aa: CATSDLRVGTGELFF
cdr3_nt: TGTGCCACCAGTGATTTGAGGGTCGGGACCGGGGAGCTGTTTTTT

j_call: TRBJ1-4
d_call: TRBD1
clone_size: -
v_call: TRBV9
cdr3_aa: CASSEGQGTANEKLFF
cdr3_nt: TGTGCCAGCAGCGAAGGACAGGGGACAGCAAATGAAAAACTGTTTTTT

j_call: TRBJ2-7
d_call: TRBD2
clone_size: -
v_call: TRBV7-9
cdr3_aa: CASRRLAGESYEQYF
cdr3_nt: TGTGCCAGCAGGAGGCTAGCGGGAGAGTCCTACGAGCAGTACTTC

j_call: TRBJ2-7
d_call: TRBD2
clone_size: -
v_call: TRBV20-1
cdr3_aa: CSARRLAGAYEQYF
cdr3_nt: TGCAGTGCTAGGAGACTAGCGGGGGCTTACGAGCAGTACTTC

j_call: TRBJ1-1
d_call: -
clone_size: -
v_call: TRBV20-1
cdr3_aa: CSASWNTEAFF
cdr3_nt: TGCAGTGCTAGCTGGAACACTGAAGCTTTCTTT

j_call: TRBJ1-1
d_call: -
clone_size: -
v_call: TRBV20-1
cdr3_aa: CSAPPGGVTEAFF
cdr3_nt: TGCAGTGCCCCCCCCGGGGGTGTCACTGAAGCTTTCTTT

j_call: TRBJ1-6
d_call: -
clone_size: -
v_call: TRBV20-1
cdr3_aa: CSARVTDREGPNSPLHF
cdr3_nt: TGCAGTGCTAGAGTCACGGACAGAGAGGGTCCTAATTCACCCCTCCACTTT

j_call: TRBJ1-4
d_call: TRBD1
clone_size: -
v_call: TRBV20-1
cdr3_aa: CSARDPGQGHEKLFF
cdr3_nt: TGCAGTGCTAGAGATCCGGGACAGGGGCATGAAAAACTGTTTTTT

j_call: TRBJ2-5
d_call: TRBD1
clone_size: -
v_call: TRBV9
cdr3_aa: CASSPTTGDQETQYF
cdr3_nt: TGTGCCAGCAGCCCCACGACAGGGGACCAAGAGACCCAGTACTTC

j_call: TRBJ1-5
d_call: -
clone_size: -
v_call: TRBV29-1
cdr3_aa: CSLGTNSNQPQHF
cdr3_nt: TGCAGCTTGGGGACGAATAGCAATCAGCCCCAGCATTTT

j_call: TRBJ1-5
d_call: -
clone_size: -
v_call: TRBV19
cdr3_aa: CASSIIGAGGQPQHF
cdr3_nt: TGTGCCAGTAGTATTATAGGGGCAGGTGGACAGCCCCAGCATTTT

j_call: TRBJ2-7
d_call: TRBD2
clone_size: -
v_call: TRBV2
cdr3_aa: CASGELAGAREQYF
cdr3_nt: TGTGCCAGCGGTGAACTAGCGGGGGCTCGCGAGCAGTACTTC

j_call: TRBJ2-5
d_call: TRBD2
clone_size: -
v_call: TRBV20-1
cdr3_aa: CSGRGGYETQYF
cdr3_nt: TGCAGTGGGCGGGGGGGCTATGAGACCCAGTACTTC

j_call: TRBJ2-7
d_call: TRBD1
clone_size: -
v_call: TRBV7-6
cdr3_aa: CASKPPGQGGEQYF
cdr3_nt: TGTGCCAGCAAACCTCCGGGACAGGGGGGCGAGCAGTACTTC

j_call: TRBJ2-7
d_call: TRBD1
clone_size: many
v_call: TRBV7-8
cdr3_aa: CASSWNRQGDYEQYF
cdr3_nt: TGTGCCAGCAGCTGGAACAGACAGGGGGACTACGAGCAGTACTTC

j_call: TRBJ1-4
d_call: -
clone_size: -
v_call: TRBV7-8
cdr3_aa: CASSLYDRFNEKLFF
cdr3_nt: TGTGCCAGCAGCTTATATGACAGGTTTAATGAAAAACTGTTTTTT

j_call: TRBJ2-7
d_call: -
clone_size: once
v_call: TRBV12-3/TRBV12-4
cdr3_aa: CASSYSERGYEQYF
cdr3_nt: TGTGCCAGCAGTTACTCGGAGAGGGGCTACGAGCAGTACTTC

j_call: TRBJ2-2
d_call: -
clone_size: few
v_call: TRBV20-1
cdr3_aa: CSARGPGELFF
cdr3_nt: TGCAGTGCTAGAGGTCCCGGGGAGCTGTTTTTT

j_call: TRBJ1-6
d_call: TRBD1
clone_size: -
v_call: TRBV7-2
cdr3_aa: CASSFRDSENSPLHF
cdr3_nt: TGTGCCAGCAGCTTCCGGGACAGCGAGAATTCACCCCTCCACTTT

j_call: TRBJ2-1
d_call: -
clone_size: -
v_call: TRBV7-8
cdr3_aa: CASSLWSGDDNEQFF
cdr3_nt: TGTGCCAGCAGCTTATGGTCGGGAGACGACAATGAGCAGTTCTTC

j_call: TRBJ2-5
d_call: -
clone_size: -
v_call: TRBV29-1
cdr3_aa: CSVEDPKYQKTQYF
cdr3_nt: TGCAGCGTTGAAGATCCCAAGTACCAAAAGACCCAGTACTTC

j_call: TRBJ1-6
d_call: -
clone_size: few
v_call: TRBV2
cdr3_aa: CASRGGPFGSYNSPLHF
cdr3_nt: TGTGCCAGCAGGGGGGGACCGTTTGGCTCCTATAATTCACCCCTCCACTTT

j_call: TRBJ1-5
d_call: -
clone_size: -
v_call: TRBV10-3
cdr3_aa: CAISDYRRSNQPQHF
cdr3_nt: TGTGCCATCAGTGACTACAGACGGAGCAATCAGCCCCAGCATTTT

j_call: TRBJ1-1
d_call: -
clone_size: -
v_call: TRBV5-1
cdr3_aa: CASSLGLGAITEAFF
cdr3_nt: TGCGCCAGCAGCTTGGGGCTGGGGGCGATCACTGAAGCTTTCTTT

j_call: TRBJ1-1
d_call: -
clone_size: few
v_call: TRBV20-1
cdr3_aa: CSAVETLGTEAFF
cdr3_nt: TGCAGCGCGGTCGAGACACTGGGCACTGAAGCTTTCTTT

j_call: TRBJ2-2
d_call: TRBD1
clone_size: few
v_call: TRBV9
cdr3_aa: CASSFSLGQGNTGELFF
cdr3_nt: TGTGCCAGCAGCTTCAGCCTAGGACAGGGGAACACCGGGGAGCTGTTTTTT

j_call: TRBJ2-2
d_call: TRBD1
clone_size: -
v_call: TRBV2
cdr3_aa: CASRRQGGDAGELFF
cdr3_nt: TGTGCCAGCAGACGACAGGGTGGTGATGCCGGGGAGCTGTTTTTT

j_call: TRBJ2-7
d_call: -
clone_size: -
v_call: TRBV7-2
cdr3_aa: CASSQRSWDEQYF
cdr3_nt: TGTGCCAGCAGCCAGAGATCGTGGGACGAGCAGTACTTC

j_call: TRBJ1-6
d_call: -
clone_size: many
v_call: TRBV10-2
cdr3_aa: CASSEGGGEGYSPLHF
cdr3_nt: TGCGCCAGCAGTGAAGGTGGAGGGGAGGGGTATTCACCCCTCCACTTT

j_call: TRBJ1-5
d_call: -
clone_size: few
v_call: TRBV10-3
cdr3_aa: CASSYRAGSNQPQHF
cdr3_nt: TGTGCCAGCAGTTATCGGGCGGGCTCGAATCAGCCCCAGCATTTT

j_call: TRBJ2-7
d_call: TRBD2
clone_size: -
v_call: TRBV6-5
cdr3_aa: CASSYSGLAGHTPFYEQYF
cdr3_nt: TGTGCCAGCAGTTACTCCGGCCTAGCGGGCCATACGCCCTTTTACGAGCAGTACTTC

j_call: TRBJ1-3
d_call: TRBD1
clone_size: many
v_call: TRBV10-3
cdr3_aa: CAISSEGARNTIYF
cdr3_nt: TGTGCCATCAGTAGTGAGGGGGCCCGAAACACCATATATTTT

j_call: TRBJ1-6
d_call: -
clone_size: many
v_call: TRBV29-1
cdr3_aa: CSVSSEYNSPLHF
cdr3_nt: TGCAGCGTTAGCTCTGAATATAATTCACCCCTCCACTTT

j_call: TRBJ1-2
d_call: -
clone_size: -
v_call: TRBV10-3
cdr3_aa: CAISAKTGGGYTF
cdr3_nt: TGTGCCATCAGTGCTAAGACAGGAGGTGGCTACACCTTC